Listed below are T cell receptor beta chains from one sample, sequenced in a study of identical twins. TCRdb analysed the 5' RACE reads with MiXCR anew, one entry per CDR3 protein. The table shows approximately 620,000 distinct CDR3 sequences, with over 8.5% occurring only once. These data were likewise used in another study, on yellow fever vaccine responses in identical twins.

Sequencing input: PBMCs. The source of these receptors is a woman aged 18-35 years in good health. Each CDR3 is given with its conserved first and last residue. A D gene is named only where the DNA matches it firmly. Only some rows state a clone size, as once, few, many or a class for expanded clones.

J gene,D gene,V gene,clone size,CDR3 DNA,CDR3 protein
TRBJ2-1,.,TRBV4-1,.,TGCGCCAGCAGCCAAGATCCCTTGGGGTACAGCTCCTACAATGAGCAGTTCTTC,CASSQDPLGYSSYNEQFF
TRBJ2-1,.,TRBV11-2,.,TGTGCCAGCAGCCCTTGGGCGGGACTCACCAGGCCGTTCTTC,CASSPWAGLTRPFF
TRBJ2-1,TRBD2,TRBV24-1,.,TGTGCCACCAGAGATTGGGCGGGAGGTTCCTACAATGAGCAGTTCTTC,CATRDWAGGSYNEQFF
TRBJ2-1,TRBD2,TRBV20-1,.,TGCAGTGCTGGAGTCCTCAGTAGCGGGACCCGTGGCACGGAGCAGTTCTTC,CSAGVLSSGTRGTEQFF
TRBJ2-7,.,TRBV5-1,.,TGCGCCAGCAGCTGGGGAGGGGGGGTCAGCTCCTACGAGCAGTACTTC,CASSWGGGVSSYEQYF
TRBJ2-7,TRBD2,TRBV12-3/TRBV12-4,few,TGTGCCAGCACCATGGGACTAGCGACCGCTGGGCAGTACTTC,CASTMGLATAGQYF
TRBJ2-7,TRBD1,TRBV29-1,many,TGCAGCGTTGATGGGGGACAGGGCTACGAGCAGTACTTC,CSVDGGQGYEQYF
TRBJ2-1,.,TRBV3-1,.,TGTGCCAGCAGCCCAGACATAGCGGCAGCTGGCAATGAGCAGTTCTTC,CASSPDIAAAGNEQFF
TRBJ1-1,.,TRBV11-2,.,TGTGCCAGCAGCTTAGACGGGGGGGCGAGCACTGAAGCTTTCTTT,CASSLDGGASTEAFF
TRBJ1-2,TRBD1,TRBV4-3,few,TGCGCCAGCAGCCAAGATCATAAGCAGGGGGGAGATGGCTACACCTTC,CASSQDHKQGGDGYTF
TRBJ2-7,.,TRBV12-3/TRBV12-4,many,TGTGCCAGCAGCCAGGGTCATTACGAGCAGTACTTC,CASSQGHYEQYF
TRBJ2-7,TRBD2,TRBV7-9,many,TGTGCCAGCAGCTTAGCGGTAGCGGGAGCCCACGAGCAGTACTTC,CASSLAVAGAHEQYF
TRBJ2-1,TRBD2,TRBV24-1,many,TGTGCCACCAGTGACGCGACTAGCGGGGAGAACAATGAGCAGTTCTTC,CATSDATSGENNEQFF
TRBJ2-1,.,TRBV7-7,few,TGTGCTAGCAGCACAAATACAGGGCGGTACAATGAGCAGTTCTTC,CASSTNTGRYNEQFF
TRBJ2-5,TRBD2,TRBV7-2,.,TGTGCCAGCAGCTTTCAAGCGGGAGGGCAAGAGACCCAGTACTTC,CASSFQAGGQETQYF
TRBJ2-2,TRBD1,TRBV10-1,.,TGCGCCAGCAGTCCCGGACAGGGGGCCAGGACCGGGGAGCTGTTTTTT,CASSPGQGARTGELFF
TRBJ2-1,TRBD2,TRBV3-1,few,TGTGCCAGCAGCCAAGAAGCGGGAGGGCCTTACAATGAGCAGTTCTTC,CASSQEAGGPYNEQFF
TRBJ2-1,.,TRBV7-6,many,TGTGCCAGCAGCCCTAATATGGGGTACTACAATGAGCAGTTCTTC,CASSPNMGYYNEQFF
TRBJ1-4,.,TRBV4-2,.,TGTGCCAGCAGCCAAGTAGAGGATGAAAAACTGTTTTTT,CASSQVEDEKLFF
TRBJ1-2,.,TRBV6-1,few,TGTGCCAGCAGTGGGGTCAGACGACCTAACTATGGCTACACCTTC,CASSGVRRPNYGYTF
TRBJ1-5,.,TRBV6-5,few,TGTGCCAGCAGTTACACCCGAGGCCAGCCCCAGCATTTT,CASSYTRGQPQHF
TRBJ1-6,.,TRBV12-3/TRBV12-4,many,TGTGCCAGCGGGTTGGGGGATCCGAATTCACCCCTCCACTTT,CASGLGDPNSPLHF